The 16 T cell receptor beta chains below all came from one sample that was sequenced in a study of T-cell reconstitution after alpha-beta-depleted transplantation in children. The TCRbeta library incorporated unique molecular identifiers. TCRdb passed the PCR reads through MiXCR, listing each CDR3 protein once. Of about 610,000 distinct CDR3 sequences listed, more than 9% were seen once; the top ten hold less than 5%. This specimen was PBMCs from the stem cell graft donor, taken from the stem cell graft. The source of these receptors is a human donor who donated a stem cell graft to a child with acute myeloid leukemia.

This clonotype was recorded many times. This chain links TRBV5-6 with TRBJ2-3; possibly TRBD2 for D (6 bases). V shed 0 bases and J shed 4 bases, with 15 bases lying between them. The CDR3 sequence is 16 residues long. Germline V gene data show CDR1 as SGHDT and CDR2 as YYEEEE. This CDR3 is CASSLARRLGADTQYF. DNA of the CDR3: TGTGCCAGCAGCTTGGCTCGCCGACTAGGGGCAGATACGCAGTATTTT.

The chain recombines TRBV29-1 with TRBJ2-7, with 10 bases fitting TRBD1. Germline CDR1 reads SQVTM; CDR2 reads ANQGSEA. With 5 bases clipped from V and 6 bases from J, the junction kept 7 bases outside the gene matches. This CDR3 is built from 13 residues. CDR3 residues: CSVHGQGGFEQYF. CDR3 nucleotides: TGCAGCGTTCATGGACAGGGGGGGTTCGAGCAGTACTTC.

There are a few counts of this clonotype. This chain links TRBV4-3 with TRBJ1-6; D possibly corresponds to TRBD1 (5 bases). CDR1 and CDR2 from the germline V gene are LGHNA and YSLEER. The CDR3 is 15 residues long. V lost 5 bases and J lost 3, with 11 bases in between. CDR3 sequence: CASSERTNYNSPLHF. The CDR3 nucleotides are TGCGCCAGCAGCGAACGGACAAACTATAATTCACCCCTCCACTTT.

There are many counts of this clonotype. The chain joins TRBV12-3 or TRBV12-4 to TRBJ2-1, with TRBD1 identical over 7 bases. V gave up 1 base and J gave up 6 bases; unmatched junction bases: 9. The CDR3 spans 16 residues. CDR3 nucleotides: TGTGCCAGCAGTTTAGAGACAGGGACAAGGCCCAATGAGCAGTTCTTC. It translates to CASSLETGTRPNEQFF.

This chain joins TRBV28 and TRBJ2-1; 7 bases align to TRBD2. Germline assignment: CDR1 MDHEN and CDR2 SYDVKM. This CDR3 has 15 amino acids. V was clipped by 6 bases and J by 8 bases; unmatched bases: 13. The CDR3 region is CASRNPGRGRDEQFF. The CDR3 DNA reads as TGTGCCAGCAGAAATCCGGGACGGGGGAGGGATGAGCAGTTCTTC.

The chain employs TRBV19 and TRBJ2-2; 9 nucleotides line up with TRBD2. This CDR3 is built from 16 residues. The germline gives CDR1 LNHDA, CDR2 SQIVND (reference sequence). Trimming cost V 6 bases and J 4 bases; bases outside gene matches: 9. CDR3 sequence: CASSVAGALGTGELFF. CDR3 nucleotide sequence: TGTGCCAGTAGCGTAGCGGGAGCACTGGGCACCGGGGAGCTGTTTTTT.

This clonotype has ten or more counts. V is TRBV6-1 and J is TRBJ2-7, with TRBD2 identical over 14 bases. CDR3 length: 16 residues. Germline V gives CDR1 MNHNS, CDR2 SASEGT. V lost 6 bases, J lost 3 bases, and 7 bases stayed unmatched. CDR3 region: CASSPRGTSGSYEQYF. In nucleotides, the CDR3 is TGTGCCAGCAGCCCCCGCGGGACTAGCGGGAGCTACGAGCAGTACTTC.

This clonotype was seen many times. The genes are TRBV20-1 and TRBJ2-7; no firm D call. Germline lookup yields CDR1 DFQATT and CDR2 SNEGSKA (reference sequence). V lost 3 bases, J lost 5 bases, and 17 bases lay in between. The CDR3 covers 14 residues. The CDR3 loop reads CSASFDNMMDEQYF. The CDR3 DNA is TGCAGTGCTAGTTTCGACAATATGATGGACGAGCAGTACTTC.

The sample holds a few counts of this clonotype. In DNA, the CDR3 is TGCGCCAGCAGCTCGACAGTCATGAACACTGAAGCTTTCTTT. It codes for CASSSTVMNTEAFF. The rearrangement uses TRBV5-1 and TRBJ1-1, with D possibly being TRBD1 (5 bases). This CDR3 is built from 14 residues. Per germline, CDR1 SGHRS and CDR2 YFSETQ. With 3 bases removed from V and 0 bases from J, the gap between germline ends came to 9 bases.

In this sample, this clonotype turned up many times. The chain links TRBV12-3 or TRBV12-4 to TRBJ2-1; D is perhaps TRBD2 (5 bases). This CDR3 is built from 16 residues. V was cut by 3 bases and J by 3 bases, with 15 bases left in between. The chain's CDR3 is CASSLGSGRIYNEQFF. The CDR3 DNA sequence: TGTGCCAGCAGTTTGGGAAGCGGACGGATCTACAATGAGCAGTTCTTC.

The V and J genes are TRBV5-1 and TRBJ2-1; TRBD2 aligns across 11 bases. The V gene end was trimmed by 0 bases and the J gene end by 2 bases; junction bases not matched to a gene: 10. The germline V gene has CDR1 SGHRS and CDR2 YFSETQ. The CDR3 totals 19 residues. The CDR3 here is CASSLARLAGGRAYNEQFF. DNA for the CDR3: TGCGCCAGCAGCTTGGCCAGGCTAGCGGGAGGAAGGGCCTACAATGAGCAGTTCTTC.

J is TRBJ1-2 and V is TRBV24-1, with D possibly TRBD1 on 5 matching bases. This CDR3 has 14 amino acids. V was pared by 1 base and J by 4 bases, with 9 bases between. CDR1 is KGHDR and CDR2 is SFDVKD in the germline V gene. CDR3 in amino acids: CATSDFRGSYGYTF. The CDR3 DNA sequence: TGTGCCACCAGTGATTTTAGGGGTAGCTATGGCTACACCTTC.

There are a few counts of this clonotype. The chain is built from TRBV4-3 and TRBJ2-1; 8 positions match TRBD2. Germline V gene data show CDR1 as LGHNA and CDR2 as YSLEER. V trimming: 0 bases; J trimming: 7 bases; junction bases outside the gene matches: 17. The CDR3 loop spans 19 amino acids. CDR3: CASSQDPFKNSGVRNEQFF. The CDR3 coding sequence is TGCGCCAGCAGCCAAGATCCTTTTAAAAATAGCGGGGTCAGAAATGAGCAGTTCTTC.

This clonotype was recorded many times. The rearrangement uses TRBV5-1 and TRBJ2-1; TRBD2 might be the D (5 bases). The V end lost 1 base, the J end lost 0 bases, and 11 bases lay between the germline ends. Germline V gene lookup returns CDR1 SGHRS and CDR2 YFSETQ. This CDR3 is 16 amino acids long. The CDR3 protein is CASSLIGGRSYNEQFF. CDR3 in DNA: TGCGCCAGCAGCTTGATTGGCGGGCGCTCCTACAATGAGCAGTTCTTC.

This clonotype was found a few times. The DNA of the CDR3 is TGCAGTGCCATCGTACCGGTCCGAGGGGGCACAGATACGCAGTATTTT. As protein: CSAIVPVRGGTDTQYF. This chain connects TRBV20-1 to TRBJ2-3; D is perhaps TRBD1 or TRBD2 (5 bases each). The length of the CDR3 is 16 residues. CDR1 is DFQATT and CDR2 is SNEGSKA in the germline V gene (reference sequence). With 6 bases removed from V and 1 base from J, the gap between germline ends came to 20 bases.

V and J are TRBV12-3 or TRBV12-4 and TRBJ1-5, with 9 positions matching TRBD1. This CDR3 region has 23 residues. With V trimmed by 3 bases and J by 9 bases, 33 bases remained unmatched. CDR3 bases: TGTGCCAGCAGTTTCCTACTCACTCTTCCGGGACAGGGAGGCCCGAATCAATTTTGGCCCCAGCATTTT. This gives the protein CASSFLLTLPGQGGPNQFWPQHF.